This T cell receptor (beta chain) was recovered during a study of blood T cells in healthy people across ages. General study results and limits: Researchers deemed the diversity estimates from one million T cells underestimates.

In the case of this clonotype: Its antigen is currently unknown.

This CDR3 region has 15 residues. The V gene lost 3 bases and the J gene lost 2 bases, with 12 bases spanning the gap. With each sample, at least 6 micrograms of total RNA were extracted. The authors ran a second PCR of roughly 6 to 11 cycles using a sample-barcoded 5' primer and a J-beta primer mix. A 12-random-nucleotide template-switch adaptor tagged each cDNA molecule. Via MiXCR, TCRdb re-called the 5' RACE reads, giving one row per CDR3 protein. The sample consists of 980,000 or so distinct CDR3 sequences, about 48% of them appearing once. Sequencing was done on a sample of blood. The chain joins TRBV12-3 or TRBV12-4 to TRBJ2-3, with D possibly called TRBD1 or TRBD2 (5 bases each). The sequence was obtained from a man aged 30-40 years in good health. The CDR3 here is CASSFSRGATDTQYF. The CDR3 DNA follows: TGTGCCAGCAGTTTTTCTAGAGGGGCCACAGATACGCAGTATTTT.